The 31 T cell receptor beta chains below come from one sample, sequenced in a study of blood T cell repertoires in COVID-19. This table comes from immunoSEQ multiplex PCR, and its TCRdb copy is limited to in-frame clones, with some not included. The sample holds about 40,000 clones, about nine tenths seen once. Sequencing was carried out using peripheral blood. These receptors were obtained from a woman of 80 years or more with active COVID-19.

CDR3 sequence: CASSLSSYEQYF. The CDR3, as DNA: TGTGCCAGCAGCCTGTCCTCCTACGAGCAGTACTTC. The chain recombines TRBV7-9 with TRBJ2-7; no clear D. The CDR3 is 12 residues long. Trimming removed 5 bases at V and 0 bases at J, with 5 bases between. Germline CDR1 reads SEHNR; CDR2 reads FQNEAQ (reference sequence).

V and J are TRBV18 and TRBJ1-1; D possibly corresponds to TRBD1 (5 bases). The length of the CDR3 is 16 residues. The germline V gene encodes CDR1 KGHSH and CDR2 LQKENI. Trimming took 6 bases from V and 6 from J, leaving 23 bases between them. The CDR3 nucleotides read TGTGCCAGCTCCGGGACTTCCATTTCTCTCGGACCTGAAGCTTTCTTT. Translated, it gives CASSGTSISLGPEAFF.

This chain links TRBV2 with TRBJ2-2; D not certain. CDR1 is SNHLY and CDR2 is FYNNEI in the germline V gene. With 5 bases removed from V and 1 base from J, the gap between germline ends came to 5 bases. This CDR3 region has 13 residues. The CDR3 nucleotides read TGTGCCAGCAGTCGACAGAACACCGGGGAGCTGTTTTTT. It yields the protein CASSRQNTGELFF.

The chain has TRBV11-3 and TRBJ2-1; 8 bases agree with TRBD1. The CDR3 runs 15 residues. Germline trimming cut 5 bases from V and 2 bases from J; bases unmatched to any gene: 5. The germline gives CDR1 SGHNT, CDR2 YENEEA. CDR3 residues: CASSAGGDTYNEQFF. The CDR3 DNA reads as TGTGCCAGCAGCGCAGGGGGCGACACCTACAATGAGCAGTTCTTC.

V and J are TRBV24-1 and TRBJ1-5, with 9 bases matching TRBD1. Germline assignment: CDR1 KGHDR and CDR2 SFDVKD. Germline trimming cut 4 bases from V and 2 bases from J; bases unmatched to any gene: 8. CDR3 size: 17 residues. As DNA, the CDR3 is TGTGCCACCAGTGACCCGGGACAGGGCGGGGGCAATCAGCCCCAGCATTTT. Its protein is CATSDPGQGGGNQPQHF.

This clone was counted only a few times. The chain uses TRBV28 and TRBJ2-7, with D hard to call. The CDR3 consists of 11 residues. V was trimmed by 8 bases and J by 5 bases, leaving 10 bases between them. Germline V gives CDR1 MDHEN, CDR2 SYDVKM. The CDR3 nucleotides are TGTGCCAGCCCTTCGGAGCACGAGCAGTACTTC. It is translated as CASPSEHEQYF.

The rearrangement joins TRBV12-5 to TRBJ2-3; 10 nucleotides align to TRBD2. Germline CDR1 and CDR2: LGHNT and FRNRAP. With V trimmed by 1 base and J by 7 bases, 14 bases remained unmatched. The CDR3 extends over 18 amino acids. CDR3: CASGLDGRGLAGAHTQYF. DNA of the CDR3: TGTGCTAGTGGTTTGGACGGGAGGGGGCTAGCGGGGGCGCATACGCAGTATTTT.

This clone was seen only a few times. The chain uses TRBV10-1 and TRBJ2-2, with TRBD1 identical over 10 bases. The trim removed 7 bases at V and 6 bases at J, leaving 5 bases unmatched. This CDR3 contains 14 residues. The germline CDR1 and CDR2 sequences are WNHNN and SYGVQD (reference sequence). The CDR3 DNA reads as TGCGCCAGCACCCCCGGGACAGGGGCCGGGGAGCTGTTTTTT. Translating it yields CASTPGTGAGELFF.

This clone was counted once. The gene calls are TRBV2 and TRBJ2-7; 9 nucleotides agree with TRBD1. From germline, CDR1 is SNHLY and CDR2 FYNNEI. V trimming: 3 bases; J trimming: 6 bases; junction bases outside the gene matches: 6. The CDR3 is 14 residues long. The CDR3 protein is CASSEGQGLGEQYF. The DNA for the CDR3 is TGTGCCAGCAGTGAGGGACAGGGCCTAGGCGAGCAGTACTTC.

J is TRBJ1-3 and V is TRBV6-2 or TRBV6-3; maybe TRBD1 (5 bases). The CDR3 has 18 amino acids. CDR1 is MNHEY and CDR2 is SVGEGT in the germline V gene. Trimming removed 4 bases at V and 0 bases at J, with 19 bases between. The CDR3 here is CASSWVYRLRRSGNTIYF. CDR3 DNA sequence: TGTGCCAGCAGTTGGGTCTACAGGCTCCGCCGCTCTGGAAACACCATATATTTT.

The genes are TRBV29-1 and TRBJ1-2; 7 bases agree with TRBD1. J gave up 2 bases and V 7 bases, and 4 bases lay outside the gene matches. The CDR3 extends over 12 amino acids. CDR1 and CDR2 from the germline V gene are SQVTM and ANQGSEA. CDR3 sequence reads: CSAQGQNYGYTF. CDR3 bases: TGCAGCGCGCAGGGACAGAACTATGGCTACACCTTC.

DNA of the CDR3: TGTGCCAGCAAGGAGGACAGCCGGGGCAATCAGCCCCAGCATTTT. It yields the protein CASKEDSRGNQPQHF. The rearrangement uses TRBV28 and TRBJ1-5, with D tentatively TRBD1 (6 bases). The CDR3 contains 15 residues. The V end lost 7 bases, the J end lost 2 bases, and 15 bases lay between the germline ends. CDR1 and CDR2 from the germline V gene are MDHEN and SYDVKM.

The rearrangement uses TRBV9 and TRBJ2-1; 10 bases match TRBD2. This CDR3 contains 18 residues. The germline gives CDR1 SGDLS, CDR2 YYNGEE. V dropped 4 bases and J dropped 6; count of bases not matched to a gene: 16. CDR3 in DNA: TGTGCCAGCAGCCCCCGACCCCCAGCGGGGGGGCGAGGCAATGAGCAGTTCTTC. Amino acids: CASSPRPPAGGRGNEQFF.

Written as DNA, the CDR3 is TGTGCCAGCAGCTTGGACAGGGGAAACACTGAAGCTTTCTTT. Protein sequence: CASSLDRGNTEAFF. The chain joins TRBV5-6 to TRBJ1-1; 7 bases map to TRBD1. The length of the CDR3 is 14 residues. J was trimmed by 2 bases and V by 0 bases; bases with no gene match: 1. Germline V lookup: CDR1 SGHDT, CDR2 YYEEEE. Full variable domain (remainder filled in from reference TRBV5-6 and TRBJ1-1): DAGVTQSPTHLIKTRGQQVTLRCSPKSGHDTVSWYQQALGQGPQFIFQYYEEEERQRGNFPDRFSGHQFPNYSSELNVNALLLGDSALYLCASSLDRGNTEAFFGQGTRLTVV.

This chain links TRBV9 with TRBJ2-1, with 9 bases identical to TRBD2. This CDR3 is built from 16 residues. Germline values: CDR1 SGDLS, CDR2 YYNGEE. The V and J ends lost 4 bases and 4 bases, in that order; junction bases with no gene match: 9. The CDR3: CASSSTAGGEYNEQFF. The CDR3 DNA sequence: TGTGCCAGCAGCTCAACAGCGGGGGGCGAGTACAATGAGCAGTTCTTC.

A single count supports this clone. The chain uses TRBV6-2 or TRBV6-3 and TRBJ2-1, with TRBD2 matching over 9 bases. CDR3 size: 16 residues. Trimming cost V 2 bases and J 7 bases; bases outside gene matches: 9. The germline V gene has CDR1 MNHEY and CDR2 SVGEGT. The CDR3 DNA is TGTGCCAGCAGTTACCTCGGTCTAGCGGGGAGTAATGAGCAGTTCTTC. Residues: CASSYLGLAGSNEQFF.

V usage is TRBV5-1 and J usage is TRBJ2-2; the match to TRBD1 covers 8 bases. Per germline, CDR1 SGHRS and CDR2 YFSETQ. The length of the CDR3 is 15 residues. The V and J ends lost 4 bases and 5 bases, in that order; junction bases with no gene match: 7. CDR3 nucleotides: TGCGCCAGCAGCCGGGGGACAGGTGTGACCGGGGAGCTGTTTTTT. Protein product: CASSRGTGVTGELFF.

The V gene is TRBV19, the J gene TRBJ1-5; 8 nucleotides agree with TRBD1. J gave up 6 bases and V 10 bases, and 14 bases lay outside the gene matches. The germline gives CDR1 LNHDA, CDR2 SQIVND (reference sequence). The CDR3 consists of 15 residues. CDR3: CATSDGQGAGQPQHF. CDR3 coding DNA: TGTGCCACCTCCGATGGGCAGGGGGCTGGTCAGCCCCAGCATTTT.

The chain's CDR3 is CASSLGGPGVGSPLHF. The CDR3 DNA is TGTGCCAGCAGCTTGGGGGGTCCGGGAGTTGGCTCACCCCTCCACTTT. This chain links TRBV5-6 with TRBJ1-6; no firm D call. The V gene lost 0 bases and the J gene lost 10 bases, with 17 bases spanning the gap. In germline, CDR1 is SGHDT, CDR2 YYEEEE. The CDR3 is made up of 16 amino acids.

The chain is built from TRBV6-1 and TRBJ1-3; 8 bases agree with TRBD1. After removal of 2 bases from V and 4 bases from J, the junction contained 1 base not matched to a gene. CDR1 is MNHNS and CDR2 is SASEGT in the germline V gene. The CDR3 length is 14 residues. The CDR3 is CASSEQGAGNTIYF. CDR3 in DNA: TGTGCCAGCAGTGAACAGGGGGCGGGAAACACCATATATTTT.

The V gene is TRBV5-1, the J gene TRBJ2-3; 8 bases agree with TRBD2. The CDR3 is 15 residues long. Germline lookup yields CDR1 SGHRS and CDR2 YFSETQ. The junction had 6 bases not matched to a gene; V was cut back by 3 bases and J by 3 bases. CDR3 sequence (DNA): TGCGCCAGCAGCTCTTTAGCGGGGAGGACAGATACGCAGTATTTT. Protein sequence: CASSSLAGRTDTQYF.

This clone was counted a few times. CDR3 amino acids: CASSLGVPPLHF. For the CDR3, the DNA is TGTGCCAGCAGCTTGGGCGTGCCACCCCTCCACTTT. This sequence joins TRBV7-9 and TRBJ1-6; no reliable D call. Trimming cost V 3 bases and J 11 bases, with 8 bases left between them. The CDR3 contains 12 residues. Looked up from germline, CDR1 is SEHNR and CDR2 is FQNEAQ (reference sequence).

The chain recombines TRBV7-2 with TRBJ2-3, with D possibly TRBD2 on 5 matching bases. CDR3 size: 15 residues. Between the trimmed V and J ends, which lost 2 bases and 4 bases, there was a span of 13 bases. In germline, CDR1 is SGHTA, CDR2 FQGNSA. The CDR3 nucleotides read TGTGCCAGCAGCTTATACCTAGCCCGCGCAGATACGCAGTATTTT. It yields the protein CASSLYLARADTQYF.

The chain is built from TRBV19 and TRBJ1-2; the match to TRBD1 covers 7 bases. The CDR3 length is 14 residues. CDR1 is LNHDA and CDR2 is SQIVND in the germline V gene (reference sequence). J gave up 3 bases and V 7 bases, and 8 bases lay outside the gene matches. The CDR3 DNA sequence: TGTGCCAGTAACCCCGGGACAGCGGACTATGGCTACACCTTC. Translating gives CASNPGTADYGYTF.

This chain links TRBV7-2 with TRBJ1-6; D is possibly TRBD1 (5 bases). The germline gives CDR1 SGHTA, CDR2 FQGNSA. The CDR3 has 14 residues. Trimming removed 4 bases at V and 13 bases at J, with 17 bases between. The CDR3 region has the DNA TGTGCCAGCAGCTACACCGGGACTTCAGTGCCCCTCCACTTT. It codes for CASSYTGTSVPLHF.

The chain carries TRBV20-1 and TRBJ2-7; 7 bases align to TRBD1. Unmatched junction bases numbered 5, after V lost 5 bases and J lost 7 bases. Germline V lookup: CDR1 DFQATT, CDR2 SNEGSKA (reference sequence). The CDR3 is 11 residues long. The CDR3 nucleotides are TGCAGTGCTCTACCGGGACAGGAGCAGTACTTC. It encodes CSALPGQEQYF.

This chain links TRBV19 with TRBJ2-1, with 7 bases lining up with TRBD1. The J segment lost 5 bases and the V segment lost 6 bases, leaving 4 bases of the junction unmatched. This CDR3 contains 13 residues. CDR1 is LNHDA, CDR2 SQIVND, per germline (reference sequence). CDR3 residues: CASRRTGNNEQFF. The CDR3, as DNA: TGTGCCAGTAGGAGGACAGGTAACAATGAGCAGTTCTTC. The full variable domain, completed using reference TRBV19 and TRBJ2-1, is DGGITQSPKYLFRKEGQNVTLSCEQNLNHDAMYWYRQDPGQGLRLIYYSQIVNDFQKGDIAEGYSVSREKKESFPLTVTSAQKNPTAFYLCASRRTGNNEQFFGPGTRLTVL.

The chain has TRBV19 and TRBJ2-5; TRBD1 matches at 7 bases. With 5 bases clipped from V and 5 bases from J, the junction kept 8 bases outside the gene matches. The CDR3 runs to 14 residues. The germline V gene has CDR1 LNHDA and CDR2 SQIVND (reference sequence). Written as DNA, the CDR3 is TGTGCCAGTAGTCCCCGGACAGGTTTGGAGACCCAGTACTTC. This gives the protein CASSPRTGLETQYF.

The rearrangement uses TRBV5-6 and TRBJ2-1; 11 nucleotides match TRBD2. The CDR3 has 15 amino acids. Looked up from germline, CDR1 is SGHDT and CDR2 is YYEEEE. The junction had 4 bases not matched to a gene; V was cut back by 4 bases and J by 4 bases. In DNA form, the CDR3 reads TGTGCCAGCAGCCAACTAGCGGGGGATTACAATGAGCAGTTCTTC. It is translated as CASSQLAGDYNEQFF.

The chain joins TRBV27 to TRBJ2-5, with a possible D match to TRBD2 (7 bases). CDR1 is MNHEY, CDR2 SMNVEV, per germline (reference sequence). The CDR3 consists of 14 residues. The V end was cut by 7 bases, the J end by 5 bases, with 17 bases between. The CDR3 loop is CASKNGGGQETQYF. CDR3 nucleotide sequence: TGTGCCAGCAAAAATGGGGGGGGCCAGGAGACCCAGTACTTC.

The sample holds a few counts of this clone. The chain couples TRBV7-9 to TRBJ1-4; TRBD1 matches at 7 bases. From germline, CDR1 is SEHNR and CDR2 FQNEAQ (reference sequence). The J segment lost 6 bases and the V segment lost 0 bases, leaving 4 bases of the junction unmatched. The CDR3 covers 15 residues. This CDR3 is CASSLATGMDEKLFF. The CDR3 DNA is TGTGCCAGCAGCTTAGCGACAGGGATGGATGAAAAACTGTTTTTT.